This TCR beta chain emerged from a study of blood T cell repertoires in COVID-19. The assay was immunoSEQ multiplex PCR, and TCRdb's table has in-frame clones only and misses some. There are about 260,000 clones in the sample; around nine tenths occur only once, and roughly a tenth lies in the top ten. This CDR3 comprises 15 residues. Trimming took off 4 bases at V and 4 bases at J, with 17 bases between the two ends. Looked up from germline, CDR1 is MDHEN and CDR2 is SYDVKM. This clone was seen more than once but under ten times. The chain combines TRBV28 with TRBJ2-7; TRBD2 is a possible D gene (6 bases). The sequence was collected from a woman aged 65 to 85 with COVID-19, enrolled during active disease. Sequencing input: peripheral blood. The CDR3 loop reads CASSSPSGSPYEQYF. The CDR3 nucleotides are TGTGCCAGCAGTTCCCCCAGCGGGTCCCCGTACGAGCAGTACTTC. The full variable domain, completed using reference TRBV28 and TRBJ2-7, is DVKVTQSSRYLVKRTGEKVFLECVQDMDHENMFWYRQDPGLGLRLIYFSYDVKMKEKGDIPEGYSVSREKKERFSLILESASTNQTSMYLCASSSPSGSPYEQYFGPGTRLTVT.